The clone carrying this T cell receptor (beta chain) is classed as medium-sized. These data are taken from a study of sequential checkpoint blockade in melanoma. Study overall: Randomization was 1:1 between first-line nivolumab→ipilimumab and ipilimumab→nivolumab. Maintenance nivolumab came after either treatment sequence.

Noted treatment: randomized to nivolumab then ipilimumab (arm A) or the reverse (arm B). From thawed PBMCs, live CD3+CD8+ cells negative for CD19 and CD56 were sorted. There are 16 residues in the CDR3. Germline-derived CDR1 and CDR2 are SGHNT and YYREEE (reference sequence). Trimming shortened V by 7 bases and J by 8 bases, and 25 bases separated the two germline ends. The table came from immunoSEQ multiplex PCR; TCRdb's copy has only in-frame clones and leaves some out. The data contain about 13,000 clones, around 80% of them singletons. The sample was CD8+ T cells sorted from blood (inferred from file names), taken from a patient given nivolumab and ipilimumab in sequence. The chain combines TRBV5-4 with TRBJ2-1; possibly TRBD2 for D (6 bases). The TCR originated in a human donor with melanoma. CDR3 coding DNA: TGTGCCAGCGCACCTTTTTGGAGACAGAGGAGGGATGAGCAGTTCTTC. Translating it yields CASAPFWRQRRDEQFF.